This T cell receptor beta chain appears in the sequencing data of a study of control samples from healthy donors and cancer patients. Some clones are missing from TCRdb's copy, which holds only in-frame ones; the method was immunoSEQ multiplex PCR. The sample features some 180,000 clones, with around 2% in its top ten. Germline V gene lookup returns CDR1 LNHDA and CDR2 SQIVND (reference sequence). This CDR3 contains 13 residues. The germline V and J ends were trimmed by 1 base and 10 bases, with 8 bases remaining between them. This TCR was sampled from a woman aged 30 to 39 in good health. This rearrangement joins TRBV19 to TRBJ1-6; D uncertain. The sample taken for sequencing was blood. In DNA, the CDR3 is TGTGCCAGTAGTATAGGGGGAGGGTCACCCCTCCACTTT. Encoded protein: CASSIGGGSPLHF.